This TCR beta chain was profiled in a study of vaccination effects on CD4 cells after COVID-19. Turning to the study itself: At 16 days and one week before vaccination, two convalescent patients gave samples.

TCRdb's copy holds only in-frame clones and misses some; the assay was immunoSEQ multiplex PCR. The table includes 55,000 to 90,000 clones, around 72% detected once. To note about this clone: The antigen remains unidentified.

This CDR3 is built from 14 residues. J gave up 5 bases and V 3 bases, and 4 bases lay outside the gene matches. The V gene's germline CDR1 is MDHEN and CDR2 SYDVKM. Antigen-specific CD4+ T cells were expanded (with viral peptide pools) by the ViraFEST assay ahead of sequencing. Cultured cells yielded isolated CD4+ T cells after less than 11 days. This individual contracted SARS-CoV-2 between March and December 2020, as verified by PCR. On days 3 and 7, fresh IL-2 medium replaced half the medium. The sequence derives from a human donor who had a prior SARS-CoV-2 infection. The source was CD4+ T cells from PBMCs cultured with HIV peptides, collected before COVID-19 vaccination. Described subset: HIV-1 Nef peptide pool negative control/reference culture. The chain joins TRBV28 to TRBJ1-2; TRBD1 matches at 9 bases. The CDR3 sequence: CASSLVGTGYGYTF. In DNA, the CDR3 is TGTGCCAGCAGTTTGGTTGGGACAGGGTATGGCTACACCTTC.